Presented here are 7 T cell receptor beta chains from one specimen sequenced in a study of blood T cell repertoires in COVID-19. Repertoires were generated with immunoSEQ multiplex PCR, while TCRdb's copy carries only in-frame clones and drops some. Found here are a few hundred thousand clones, roughly 87% of them singletons; the top ten hold roughly 1%. The sample comprised PBMCs or T cells enriched from blood (not recorded which). These receptors all stem from a woman aged 25 to 39 who had recovered from COVID-19.

This clone has only one observation. The rearrangement uses TRBV28 and TRBJ2-7; D perhaps matches TRBD2 (7 bases). Between the trimmed V and J ends, which lost 3 bases and 6 bases, there was a span of 15 bases. Germline CDR1 MDHEN, CDR2 SYDVKM. The CDR3 runs 14 residues. The DNA for the CDR3 is TGTGCCAGCAGTTTGGGGGGGTCCAGGGGCGAGCAGTACTTC. Translating it yields CASSLGGSRGEQYF.

This clone has a single count. This rearrangement joins TRBV6-2 or TRBV6-3 to TRBJ2-5; D is unclear. Trimming stripped 2 bases from V and 2 bases from J, with 12 bases between. The CDR3 has 15 amino acids. The germline V gene has CDR1 MNHEY and CDR2 SVGEGT. Here the CDR3 reads CASSYRQREQETQYF. The CDR3, as DNA: TGTGCCAGCAGTTACCGTCAAAGAGAGCAAGAGACCCAGTACTTC.

V is TRBV6-6 and J is TRBJ2-3; TRBD2 agrees at 8 bases. Germline CDR1 and CDR2: MNHNY and SVGAGI (reference sequence). V gave up 7 bases and J gave up 2 bases; unmatched junction bases: 8. This CDR3 has 15 amino acids. The CDR3 reads CASNLVAGSTDTQYF. As DNA, the CDR3 is TGTGCCAGCAATTTGGTAGCGGGGTCCACAGATACGCAGTATTTT.

This sequence joins TRBV19 and TRBJ2-3, with TRBD2 matching over 10 bases. Germline CDR1 is LNHDA and CDR2 is SQIVND (reference sequence). V shed 1 base, J shed 6 bases, and the junction held 22 bases outside the gene matches. The CDR3 loop spans 21 amino acids. Here the CDR3 reads CASSIGASGGPGEFWRDTQYF. CDR3 nucleotide sequence: TGTGCCAGTAGTATAGGGGCTAGCGGGGGACCGGGGGAGTTCTGGCGTGATACGCAGTATTTT.

The genes are TRBV4-1 and TRBJ1-1; 8 bases map to TRBD1. This CDR3 has 17 amino acids. Germline-derived CDR1 and CDR2 are MGHRA and YSYEKL. The V gene end was trimmed by 2 bases and the J gene end by 0 bases; junction bases not matched to a gene: 8. CDR3 coding DNA: TGCGCCAGCAGCCAACCAGGGGGCCTGTGGATGAACACTGAAGCTTTCTTT. It is translated as CASSQPGGLWMNTEAFF.

This rearrangement joins TRBV30 to TRBJ1-1; no firm D call. Trimming pared 5 bases from V and 5 bases from J, leaving 18 bases between. Germline values: CDR1 GTSNPN, CDR2 SVGIG (reference sequence). This CDR3 is 14 amino acids long. For the CDR3, the DNA is TGTGCCTGGTTCCGGACCGAGGGATGGACTGAAGCTTTCTTT. Translation: CAWFRTEGWTEAFF.

The V and J genes are TRBV10-2 and TRBJ2-3; D gene uncertain. The CDR3 totals 13 residues. With 3 bases removed from V and 4 bases from J, the gap between germline ends came to 8 bases. Germline V gene lookup returns CDR1 WSHSY and CDR2 SAAADI. CDR3 sequence (DNA): TGCGCCAGCAGTGAATCACTCTCAGATACGCAGTATTTT. Translation gives CASSESLSDTQYF.